One and the same sample provided the 24 T cell receptor beta chains below, sequenced in a study of T cell repertoires in cytomegalovirus infection. For these TCRs, the target antigens are not known. TCRdb re-called the reads with MiXCR, one entry per CDR3 protein. The sample shows some 500,000 distinct CDR3 sequences, around 30% of them seen only once. The input for sequencing was cultured PBMCs, taken from culture after CMV antigen stimulation. These receptors originate from a human donor in good health (CMV status not recorded). Some clones in this sample may be carry-over from other donors' samples.

The chain links TRBV6-2 or TRBV6-3 to TRBJ2-2; 8 positions agree with TRBD2. CDR1 MNHEY and CDR2 SVGEGT come from the germline V gene. This CDR3 has 14 residues. Trimming cost V 5 bases and J 9 bases; bases outside gene matches: 8. For the CDR3, the DNA is TGTGCCAGCAGTGGAGCGGGAGAGACGCGGGAGCTGTTTTTT. Its protein product is CASSGAGETRELFF.

There are a few counts of this clonotype. This chain links TRBV28 with TRBJ1-4; perhaps TRBD1 as D (5 bases). V was trimmed by 7 bases and J by 6 bases, leaving 12 bases between them. The CDR3 extends over 13 amino acids. Germline V gives CDR1 MDHEN, CDR2 SYDVKM. CDR3 loop: CASTLGGHEKLFF. CDR3 nucleotide sequence: TGTGCCAGCACCCTTGGGGGACATGAAAAACTGTTTTTT.

The genes are TRBV12-3 or TRBV12-4 and TRBJ1-2; the match to TRBD1 covers 7 bases. V lost 10 bases, J lost 4 bases, and 15 bases stayed unmatched. CDR3 size: 15 residues. CDR3 sequence reads: CANRLMTGLSYGYTF. DNA of the CDR3: TGTGCCAACAGACTGATGACAGGGCTTAGCTATGGCTACACCTTC.

This chain joins TRBV5-1 and TRBJ2-1, with 16 positions matching TRBD2. Trimming removed 6 bases from V and 8 bases from J; junction bases left unmatched: 8. This CDR3 spans 16 amino acids. The germline gives CDR1 SGHRS, CDR2 YFSETQ. The CDR3 sequence is CASNPGLAGGPYEQFF. The CDR3 DNA follows: TGCGCCAGCAACCCGGGACTAGCGGGAGGGCCCTATGAGCAGTTCTTC.

CDR3 sequence: CASGGSGGSNEQFF. The CDR3 coding sequence is TGTGCCAGCGGCGGGTCAGGGGGCTCGAATGAGCAGTTCTTC. The V call is TRBV2, the J call TRBJ2-1; TRBD1 aligns across 8 bases. CDR1 is SNHLY, CDR2 FYNNEI, per germline. The CDR3 loop spans 14 amino acids. The J segment lost 7 bases and the V segment lost 8 bases, leaving 10 bases of the junction unmatched. Using reference TRBV2 and TRBJ2-1 for the parts outside the CDR3, the full variable domain is EPEVTQTPSHQVTQMGQEVILRCVPISNHLYFYWYRQILGQKVEFLVSFYNNEISEKSEIFDDQFSVERPDGSNFTLKIRSTKLEDSAMYFCASGGSGGSNEQFFGPGTRLTVL.

The rearrangement links TRBV4-2 to TRBJ2-3, with 15 bases aligning to TRBD2. The CDR3 covers 20 residues. Germline V gene data show CDR1 as LGHNA and CDR2 as YNFKEQ. The V gene end was trimmed by 4 bases and the J gene end by 2 bases; junction bases not matched to a gene: 13. The CDR3 DNA follows: TGTGCCAGCAGCCTCACGACCGGACTAGCGGGAGGGCCACTCACAGATACGCAGTATTTT. This encodes CASSLTTGLAGGPLTDTQYF.

This clonotype was detected only a few times. V usage is TRBV11-2 and J usage is TRBJ2-1, with 8 bases fitting TRBD1. Germline lookup yields CDR1 SGHAT and CDR2 FQNNGV. With V trimmed by 5 bases and J by 6 bases, 9 bases remained unmatched. The CDR3 has 15 residues. Here the CDR3 reads CASSQGASPSNEQFF. The CDR3 DNA sequence: TGTGCCAGCAGCCAGGGGGCTAGCCCCTCCAATGAGCAGTTCTTC.

V and J are TRBV7-4 and TRBJ2-5; perhaps TRBD2 as D (6 bases). The V and J ends lost 6 bases and 3 bases respectively, with 14 bases between them. The CDR3 consists of 14 residues. Looked up from germline, CDR1 is SGHVT and CDR2 is SQSDAQ. CDR3 bases: TGTGCCAGCAGTTCCCGGGGGATAAAAGAGACCCAGTACTTC. Translated, it gives CASSSRGIKETQYF.

This chain uses TRBV6-6 with TRBJ2-7; D unclear. The V gene lost 2 bases and the J gene lost 7 bases, with 9 bases spanning the gap. Germline loops: CDR1 MNHNY, CDR2 SVGAGI (reference sequence). CDR3 length: 12 amino acids. This CDR3 reads CASSYTLGEQYF. CDR3 coding DNA: TGTGCCAGCAGTTACACGCTCGGGGAGCAGTACTTC.

This clonotype was counted ten times or more. The V and J genes are TRBV7-2 and TRBJ1-5, with D possibly being TRBD1 (5 bases). The CDR3 has 14 residues. CDR1 SGHTA and CDR2 FQGNSA come from the germline V gene. V gave up 4 bases and J gave up 7 bases, with 14 bases separating them. The CDR3 region has the DNA TGTGCCAGCAGCTCGCGGGGGGATCGGCAGCCCCAGCATTTT. This translates into CASSSRGDRQPQHF.

In this sample, this clonotype turned up a few times. The chain is built from TRBV7-2 and TRBJ1-5; no clear D gene. Germline V gives CDR1 SGHTA, CDR2 FQGNSA. The CDR3 spans 13 residues. V lost 2 bases, J lost 5 bases, and 7 bases lay in between. CDR3 coding DNA: TGTGCCAGCAGCTTATCAGAGGATCAGCCCCAGCATTTT. This encodes CASSLSEDQPQHF.

The J gene is TRBJ2-7, the V gene TRBV20-1; D call uncertain. CDR1 DFQATT and CDR2 SNEGSKA come from the germline V gene (reference sequence). This CDR3 spans 12 amino acids. V lost 4 bases, J lost 0 bases, and 7 bases lay in between. CDR3 sequence (DNA): TGCAGTGCTACGACTGGCTCCTACGAGCAGTACTTC. Translation gives CSATTGSYEQYF.

The gene calls are TRBV11-3 and TRBJ2-5, with 8 bases fitting TRBD1. The CDR3 has 16 amino acids. Per germline, CDR1 SGHNT and CDR2 YENEEA. The ends lost 2 bases at V and 5 bases at J; junction bases unmatched: 10. CDR3 nucleotides: TGTGCCAGCAGCTTATTGTCAGGGGGCCGGGGCGAGACCCAGTACTTC. Protein sequence: CASSLLSGGRGETQYF.

The CDR3 protein is CASRAGSLSYEQYF. CDR3 sequence (DNA): TGTGCCAGCAGGGCCGGGTCTTTATCCTACGAGCAGTACTTC. This rearrangement joins TRBV6-5 to TRBJ2-7, with D uncertain. V dropped 6 bases and J dropped 1 base, with 13 bases sitting between them. CDR1 MNHEY and CDR2 SVGAGI come from the germline V gene. The CDR3 contains 14 residues.

The chain recombines TRBV6-1 with TRBJ2-1; D is possibly TRBD1 or TRBD2 (5 bases each). CDR3 size: 16 residues. The V gene's germline CDR1 is MNHNS and CDR2 SASEGT. V was trimmed by 4 bases and J by 1 base, leaving 14 bases between them. CDR3 sequence: CASSGPRDPSYNEQFF. The CDR3 nucleotides are TGTGCCAGCAGTGGCCCCCGGGACCCATCCTACAATGAGCAGTTCTTC.

This clonotype was recorded at least ten times. This chain uses TRBV6-1 with TRBJ1-1, with D possibly TRBD1 on 6 matching bases. Germline lookup yields CDR1 MNHNS and CDR2 SASEGT. The germline V and J ends were trimmed by 5 bases and 0 bases, with 16 bases remaining between them. The CDR3 contains 16 residues. The CDR3 nucleotides read TGTGCCAGCAGTCATGTACAGGGAACCCTGAACACTGAAGCTTTCTTT. Translated, it gives CASSHVQGTLNTEAFF.

Only a few counts were recorded for this clonotype. V is TRBV28 and J is TRBJ2-7; D may match TRBD1 or TRBD2 (5 bases each). Trimming removed 7 bases from V and 0 bases from J, with 16 bases in between. This CDR3 contains 15 residues. In germline, CDR1 is MDHEN, CDR2 SYDVKM. The chain's CDR3 is CASTPSSGHSYEQYF. Written as DNA, the CDR3 is TGTGCCAGCACCCCCTCCTCGGGGCACTCCTACGAGCAGTACTTC.

This clonotype was picked up a small number of times. CDR3 sequence: CASSHSRTSGLGTQYF. The DNA of the CDR3 is TGCGCCAGCAGCCACAGCCGGACTAGTGGGTTGGGTACGCAGTATTTT. V and J are TRBV4-1 and TRBJ2-3; 7 nucleotides agree with TRBD2. Germline V gene data show CDR1 as MGHRA and CDR2 as YSYEKL. Trimming at V came to 3 bases and at J to 8 bases, leaving 14 bases not matched to a gene. The length of the CDR3 is 16 residues.

In this sample, this clonotype turned up many times. The CDR3 bases are TGTGCCAGCAGCCCAGGATGGGACTATGGCTACACCTTC. Amino acids: CASSPGWDYGYTF. The chain uses TRBV7-2 and TRBJ1-2, with D unclear. The CDR3 consists of 13 residues. Germline CDR1 SGHTA, CDR2 FQGNSA. V lost 5 bases to trimming and J lost 3 bases, with 10 bases between them.

J is TRBJ2-1 and V is TRBV9; 13 nucleotides agree with TRBD2. V lost 4 bases to trimming and J lost 2 bases; unmatched junction nucleotides: 9. In germline, CDR1 is SGDLS, CDR2 YYNGEE. The CDR3 contains 18 residues. CDR3 amino acids: CASSPGLAGLATYNEQFF. The CDR3 DNA sequence: TGTGCCAGCAGCCCGGGACTAGCGGGACTAGCAACCTACAATGAGCAGTTCTTC.

J is TRBJ1-6 and V is TRBV6-5; D not certain. Germline loops: CDR1 MNHEY, CDR2 SVGAGI. This CDR3 is built from 15 residues. Trimming shortened V by 0 bases and J by 10 bases, and 13 bases separated the two germline ends. The CDR3 protein is CASSYSTTGDSPLHF. The CDR3 DNA follows: TGTGCCAGCAGTTACTCTACGACGGGCGACTCACCCCTCCACTTT.

The V and J genes are TRBV7-2 and TRBJ2-3; tentatively, D is TRBD2 (6 bases). From germline, CDR1 is SGHTA and CDR2 FQGNSA. With 8 bases removed from V and 4 bases from J, the gap between germline ends came to 16 bases. This CDR3 contains 14 residues. The CDR3, as DNA: TGTGCCAGCCGGAGGGGCGGCTTTGCAGATACGCAGTATTTT. It yields the protein CASRRGGFADTQYF. Full variable domain (missing parts from reference TRBV7-2 and TRBJ2-3): GAGVSQSPSNKVTEKGKDVELRCDPISGHTALYWYRQSLGQGLEFLIYFQGNSAPDKSGLPSDRFSAERTGGSVSTLTIQRTQQEDSAVYLCASRRGGFADTQYFGPGTRLTVL.

The V and J genes are TRBV7-6 and TRBJ2-1; 13 bases line up with TRBD2. Losses at the gene ends were 6 bases for V and 5 bases for J; bases not matched to a gene: 7. Germline V gene lookup returns CDR1 SGHVS and CDR2 FNYEAQ. The CDR3 runs to 16 residues. CDR3 DNA: TGTGCCAGCAGTCGCTCCGGACTAGCGGGAGACAATGAGCAGTTCTTC. Protein: CASSRSGLAGDNEQFF.

The genes are TRBV11-3 and TRBJ2-2; 10 bases agree with TRBD2. The CDR3 spans 15 residues. Germline V lookup: CDR1 SGHNT, CDR2 YENEEA. V shed 4 bases, J shed 7 bases, and the junction held 6 bases outside the gene matches. The CDR3 DNA is TGTGCCAGCAGCTGGCTAGCGGGAGCGAGCGGGGAGCTGTTTTTT. The encoded protein is CASSWLAGASGELFF.